This T cell receptor beta chain was captured in a study of T cells in Graves' hyperthyroidism and ophthalmopathy. This CDR3 is built from 17 residues. Germline V gives CDR1 MDHEN, CDR2 SYDVKM. V lost 6 bases to trimming and J lost 0 bases, with 15 bases between them. Template material for amplifying TCR beta CDR3 regions consisted of RNA transcripts. First-round RT-PCR targeting the TCR CDR3 was performed with the HTBI primer set. From the multiplex PCR reads, TCRdb called clonotypes with MiXCR, one entry per CDR3 protein. The table lists approximately 510,000 distinct CDR3 sequences, around 21% of them singletons, with roughly 29% in the top ten. This clonotype was seen at least ten times. The authors deemed Graves' hyperthyroidism stable absent ophthalmopathy progression within 18 months. Not enrolled were patients with uncontrolled infection, other autoimmune disease, pregnancy or lactation.

This TCR derives from a man aged 18 to 29 with Graves' hyperthyroidism. Specimen: blood. This chain links TRBV28 with TRBJ2-6, with D possibly being TRBD1 (6 bases). CDR3 in amino acids: CASSSGTRRSGANVLTF. In DNA form, the CDR3 reads TGTGCCAGCAGCTCAGGGACACGCCGCTCTGGGGCCAACGTCCTGACTTTC.